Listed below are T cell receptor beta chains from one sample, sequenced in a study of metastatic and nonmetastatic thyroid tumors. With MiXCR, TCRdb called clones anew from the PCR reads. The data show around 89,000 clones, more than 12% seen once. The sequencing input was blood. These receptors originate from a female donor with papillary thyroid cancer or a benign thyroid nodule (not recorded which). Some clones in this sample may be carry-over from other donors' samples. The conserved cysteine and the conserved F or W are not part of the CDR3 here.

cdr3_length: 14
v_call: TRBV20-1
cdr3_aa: SARLVSGTGGSPLH

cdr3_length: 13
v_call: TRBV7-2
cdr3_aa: ASSSNPGPQETQY

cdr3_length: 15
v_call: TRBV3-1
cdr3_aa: ASSQEGQGISFYGYT

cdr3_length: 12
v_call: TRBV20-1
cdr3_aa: SAPPSGGMNTQY

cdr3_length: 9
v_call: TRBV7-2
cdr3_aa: ASSLADTQY

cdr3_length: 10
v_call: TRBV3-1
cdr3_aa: ASSLVNHEQY

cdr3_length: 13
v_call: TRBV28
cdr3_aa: ASRQKYKANYGYT

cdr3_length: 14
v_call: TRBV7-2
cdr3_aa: ASSLGVGLAGETQY

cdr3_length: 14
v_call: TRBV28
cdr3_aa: ASSQDPPGSTDTQY

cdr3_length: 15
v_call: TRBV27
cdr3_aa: ASSSAPDISYNSPLH

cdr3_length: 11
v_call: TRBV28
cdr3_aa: ASSLGQYNEQF

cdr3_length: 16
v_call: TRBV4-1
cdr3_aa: ASSQDPPRGAHNEKLF

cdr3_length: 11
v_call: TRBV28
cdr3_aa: ASSSPGLYGYT

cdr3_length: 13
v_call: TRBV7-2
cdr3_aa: ASSFEGGPTYEQY

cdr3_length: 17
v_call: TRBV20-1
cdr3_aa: SARHWTSGGQRYQETQY

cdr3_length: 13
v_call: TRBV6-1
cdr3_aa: ASSGDRDRRQPQH

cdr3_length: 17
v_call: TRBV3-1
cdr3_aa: ASTTDSGTSGGRTDTQY

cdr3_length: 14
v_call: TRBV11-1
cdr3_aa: ASSPEWGPGPDTQY

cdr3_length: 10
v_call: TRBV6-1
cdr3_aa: ASSPPRGTQY

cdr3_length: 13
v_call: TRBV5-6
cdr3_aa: ASRLRQGNQETQY

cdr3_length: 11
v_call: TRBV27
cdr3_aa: ASSTSRANEQF

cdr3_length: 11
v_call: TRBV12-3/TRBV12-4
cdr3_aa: ASSLAGEDEQF

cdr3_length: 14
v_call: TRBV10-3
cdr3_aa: AISERQGAHLYGYT

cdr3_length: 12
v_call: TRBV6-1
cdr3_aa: ASSESAGGAEQY

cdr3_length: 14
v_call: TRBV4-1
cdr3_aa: ASSQDPGTQGDTQY

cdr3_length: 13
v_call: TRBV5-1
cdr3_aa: ASSLSGTGGYGYT

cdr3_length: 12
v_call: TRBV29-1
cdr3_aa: SARQGALPDTQY

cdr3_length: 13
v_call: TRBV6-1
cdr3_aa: ASSLKRGWNTEAF

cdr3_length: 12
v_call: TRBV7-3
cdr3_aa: ASSSGGALDTQY

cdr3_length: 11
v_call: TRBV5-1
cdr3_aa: ASSKGEGYEQY

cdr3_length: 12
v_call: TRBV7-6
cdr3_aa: AISSRAGDTEAF

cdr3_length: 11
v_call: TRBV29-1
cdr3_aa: SVAAPASYGYT

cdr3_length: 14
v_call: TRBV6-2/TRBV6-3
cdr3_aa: ARSYSTAGFGSPLH

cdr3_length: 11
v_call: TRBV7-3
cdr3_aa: ASSFGDNSPLH

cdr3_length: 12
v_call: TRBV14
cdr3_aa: ASSQVRGNTEAF

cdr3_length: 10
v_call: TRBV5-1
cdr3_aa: ASGQASYYQY

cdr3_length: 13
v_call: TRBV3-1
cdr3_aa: ASSQDRRNNSPLH